The 4 T cell receptor beta chains below all came from one sample that was sequenced in a study of cytomegalovirus exposure and HLA in healthy donors. Researchers ran the PCR with 60 Vbeta and 13 Jbeta primers. This table comes from immunoSEQ multiplex PCR, and its TCRdb copy is limited to in-frame clones, with some not included. Its table lists just over 200,000 clones. The sequenced sample was PBMCs. The receptors originated from a girl aged 2 to 10 in good health and CMV-seropositive.

The chain employs TRBV6-5 and TRBJ2-7; 9 bases match TRBD2. The CDR3 sequence is 15 residues long. V dropped 6 bases and J dropped 2; count of bases not matched to a gene: 8. Germline lookup yields CDR1 MNHEY and CDR2 SVGAGI. The CDR3: CASRRGPSGAYEQYF. The CDR3 DNA reads as TGTGCCAGCAGACGAGGCCCTAGCGGGGCCTACGAGCAGTACTTC.

The chain joins TRBV7-3 to TRBJ1-6; no clear D. The V end was cut by 3 bases, the J end by 5 bases, with 2 bases between. The germline V gene encodes CDR1 SGHTA and CDR2 FQGTGA. CDR3 size: 12 residues. CDR3 coding DNA: TGTGCCAGCAGCTTCGATAATTCACCCCTCCACTTT. Amino acid sequence: CASSFDNSPLHF.

This sequence joins TRBV27 and TRBJ1-5; D is perhaps TRBD1 (6 bases). The CDR3 is made up of 11 amino acids. Trimming removed 7 bases from V and 9 bases from J, with 10 bases in between. Per germline, CDR1 MNHEY and CDR2 SMNVEV (reference sequence). CDR3 amino acids: CASKGEGPQHF. CDR3 DNA: TGTGCCAGCAAGGGGGAAGGGCCCCAGCATTTT.

The J gene is TRBJ2-7, the V gene TRBV29-1; D not resolved. V was cut by 6 bases and J by 1 base, with 13 bases left in between. There are 13 residues in the CDR3. Germline CDR1 and CDR2: SQVTM and ANQGSEA. This chain's CDR3 is CSVARDSSYEQYF. The CDR3 nucleotides read TGCAGCGTGGCCCGAGACTCGTCCTACGAGCAGTACTTC.